Below, one T cell receptor beta chain is given with its context. Its antigen is unknown. These data belong to a study of PD-1 blockade in classical Hodgkin lymphoma. Study findings and constraints: Compared with healthy donors, newly diagnosed patients reportedly showed lower baseline TCR diversity. The diversity seen at baseline in complete responders resembled that of newly diagnosed patients. At C4D1, TCR diversity had climbed significantly for CD4+ cells, though not for CD8+ cells.

The data were produced by immunoSEQ multiplex PCR, yet TCRdb's version contains in-frame clones alone and is incomplete. The data contain approximately 100,000 clones, about 83% of them singletons. V trimming: 10 bases; J trimming: 0 bases; junction bases outside the gene matches: 3. In germline, CDR1 is ENHRY, CDR2 SYGVKD. This CDR3 has 13 amino acids. The time point is: cycle 4 day 1 (C4D1), after less than seven weeks of nivolumab. Every patient had relapsed following autologous stem cell transplantation, and cohorts differed in brentuximab vedotin exposure. Under best response, outcomes were complete response, partial response or progressive disease.

The source is a human donor with classical Hodgkin lymphoma. The chain is built from TRBV10-3 and TRBJ1-3; 7 bases line up with TRBD1. The source was peripheral blood mononuclear cells (PBMCs), collected before the fourth cycle of nivolumab. The CDR3 DNA reads as TGTGCCACGGGACAGTACTCTGGAAACACCATATATTTT. It is translated as CATGQYSGNTIYF.